These 30 T cell receptor beta chains originate from one sample sequenced in a study of blood T cell repertoires in COVID-19. Some clones are missing from TCRdb's copy, which holds only in-frame ones; the method was immunoSEQ multiplex PCR. The repertoire holds 160,000 or so clones, with roughly 74% as singletons. The material sequenced was peripheral blood. Every receptor here comes from a woman over 75 with acute or convalescent COVID-19.

This chain uses TRBV29-1 with TRBJ2-1; D gene uncertain. The germline V and J ends were trimmed by 2 bases and 5 bases, with 4 bases remaining between them. Germline CDR1 is SQVTM and CDR2 is ANQGSEA. CDR3 length: 11 residues. The CDR3 spells CSVETNNEQFF. CDR3 DNA: TGCAGCGTTGAAACTAACAATGAGCAGTTCTTC.

Here the CDR3 DNA reads TGTGCCAGCAGCCTGCGACTCGTCCCTCAAGAGACCCAGTACTTC. Encoded protein: CASSLRLVPQETQYF. The chain recombines TRBV3-1 (or the pseudogene TRBV3-2) with TRBJ2-5; D is undetermined. V dropped 4 bases and J dropped 2 bases, with 14 bases sitting between them. CDR1 LGHDT and CDR2 YNNKEL come from the germline V gene (reference sequence). The CDR3 loop spans 15 amino acids.

This clone qualifies as medium-sized. J is TRBJ2-7 and V is TRBV7-9; D is unclear. The CDR3 runs 13 residues. The V end lost 2 bases, the J end lost 8 bases, and 13 bases lay between the germline ends. Germline V lookup: CDR1 SEHNR, CDR2 FQNEAQ (reference sequence). DNA for the CDR3: TGTGCCAGCAGCTTAAGTTTTGCGAATAAGCAGTACTTC. Residues: CASSLSFANKQYF.

The chain is built from TRBV28 and TRBJ1-5; TRBD1 aligns across 9 bases. The CDR3 consists of 16 residues. V was clipped by 4 bases and J by 7 bases; unmatched bases: 11. Germline V gene sequence: CDR1 MDHEN, CDR2 SYDVKM. The CDR3 nucleotides are TGTGCCAGCAGTTCCTCCGGGACAGGGCTGGGACAGCCCCAGCATTTT. Residues: CASSSSGTGLGQPQHF. The variable domain in full, completed from reference TRBV28 and TRBJ1-5, reads DVKVTQSSRYLVKRTGEKVFLECVQDMDHENMFWYRQDPGLGLRLIYFSYDVKMKEKGDIPEGYSVSREKKERFSLILESASTNQTSMYLCASSSSGTGLGQPQHFGDGTRLSIL.

The genes are TRBV3-1 (or the pseudogene TRBV3-2) and TRBJ2-4, with 7 bases matching TRBD2. The trim removed 2 bases at V and 4 bases at J, leaving 2 bases unmatched. Germline-derived CDR1 and CDR2 are LGHDT and YNNKEL (reference sequence). The CDR3 loop spans 14 amino acids. The CDR3 reads CASSQLAVKNIQYF. CDR3 nucleotides: TGTGCCAGCAGCCAACTAGCGGTGAAAAACATTCAGTACTTC.

The chain links TRBV6-1 to TRBJ2-4; 7 nucleotides line up with TRBD1. From germline, CDR1 is MNHNS and CDR2 SASEGT. V lost 6 bases, J lost 1 base, and 6 bases stayed unmatched. The CDR3 totals 15 residues. The CDR3 DNA sequence: TGTGCCAGCAGACTCGACAGGGCCGCCAAAAACATTCAGTACTTC. It encodes CASRLDRAAKNIQYF.

This clone was observed once. The chain links TRBV19 to TRBJ2-3; D perhaps matches TRBD1 (6 bases). Per the germline V gene, CDR1 is LNHDA and CDR2 is SQIVND (reference sequence). The CDR3 loop spans 16 amino acids. V lost 5 bases, J lost 0 bases, and 15 bases lay in between. The DNA of the CDR3 is TGTGCCAGTAGTGGGGGCGGCCTCTATAGCACAGATACGCAGTATTTT. This codes for CASSGGGLYSTDTQYF.

The V gene is TRBV6-5, the J gene TRBJ1-5; tentative D call: TRBD1 (6 bases). The V gene's germline CDR1 is MNHEY and CDR2 SVGAGI. CDR3 length equals 13 residues. Trimming took off 6 bases at V and 1 base at J, with 7 bases between the two ends. The DNA of the CDR3 is TGTGCCAGCAGCGGACAGAGCAATCAGCCCCAGCATTTT. Protein product: CASSGQSNQPQHF.

The chain links TRBV28 to TRBJ1-1; a weak D match, TRBD1 (5 bases). The ends were cut back, 3 bases at V and 2 bases at J, with 10 bases in the middle. The V gene's germline CDR1 is MDHEN and CDR2 SYDVKM. The CDR3 loop spans 14 amino acids. The chain's CDR3 is CASSLAGYNTEAFF. The CDR3 DNA reads as TGTGCCAGCAGTTTGGCAGGGTACAACACTGAAGCTTTCTTT.

The genes are TRBV28 and TRBJ1-6; D is ambiguous. The CDR3 covers 15 residues. Per the germline V gene, CDR1 is MDHEN and CDR2 is SYDVKM. The V gene lost 5 bases and the J gene lost 6 bases, with 14 bases spanning the gap. The CDR3 DNA reads as TGTGCCAGCAGTGCCCCGGGAGCGGGTAATTCACCCCTCCACTTT. Translated: CASSAPGAGNSPLHF.

V usage is TRBV5-4 and J usage is TRBJ2-6, with 11 nucleotides matching TRBD1. The CDR3 consists of 17 residues. The trim removed 3 bases at V and 2 bases at J, leaving 4 bases unmatched. CDR1 and CDR2 from the germline V gene are SGHNT and YYREEE (reference sequence). DNA of the CDR3: TGTGCCAGCAGCTCGAAGGACAGGGGGCCTGGGGCCAACGTCCTGACTTTC. It translates to CASSSKDRGPGANVLTF.

The chain carries TRBV30 and TRBJ2-3; D call uncertain. Germline loops: CDR1 GTSNPN, CDR2 SVGIG (reference sequence). The CDR3 extends over 13 amino acids. V was cut by 1 base and J by 0 bases, with 5 bases left in between. CDR3 region: CAWSEASTDTQYF. The CDR3 DNA reads as TGTGCCTGGAGTGAAGCTAGCACAGATACGCAGTATTTT.

To note about this clone: An end of the junction differs from the germline gene, which may be a read error. The rearrangement uses TRBV27 and TRBJ1-2, with 10 positions matching TRBD1. Germline V gene sequence: CDR1 MNHEY, CDR2 SMNVEV (reference sequence). The CDR3 totals 12 residues. This chain's CDR3 is CASSSRQGALLF. CDR3 nucleotide sequence: TGTGCCAGCAGTTCCCGACAGGGGGCCTTGTTATTC.

The chain employs TRBV5-6 and TRBJ2-3; a weak D match, TRBD1 (6 bases). This CDR3 is built from 16 residues. Trimming shortened V by 5 bases and J by 2 bases, and 18 bases separated the two germline ends. In germline, CDR1 is SGHDT, CDR2 YYEEEE. CDR3 nucleotide sequence: TGTGCCAGCAGACCTACAGGGTGGGGGACCACAGATACGCAGTATTTT. It encodes CASRPTGWGTTDTQYF.

There are a few counts of this clone. V is TRBV6-5 and J is TRBJ2-2, with D tentatively TRBD1 (6 bases). The CDR3 totals 15 residues. Germline CDR1 is MNHEY and CDR2 is SVGAGI. V was trimmed by 8 bases and J by 2 bases, leaving 15 bases between them. The CDR3 coding sequence is TGTGCCAGCCAGAAGGCAGGGGTAAACACCGGGGAGCTGTTTTTT. This codes for CASQKAGVNTGELFF.

The V gene is TRBV5-5, the J gene TRBJ1-4; D gene ambiguous. Trimming pared 0 bases from V and 7 bases from J, leaving 10 bases between. CDR1 is SGHKS, CDR2 YYEKEE, per germline (reference sequence). The CDR3 is 14 amino acids. CDR3 nucleotides: TGTGCCAGCAGCTTGGAGGCGAGAGGTGAAAAACTGTTTTTT. Amino acid sequence: CASSLEARGEKLFF.

This sequence joins TRBV7-9 and TRBJ2-7; the D is unclear. V gave up 4 bases and J gave up 6 bases, with 7 bases separating them. Germline CDR1 is SEHNR and CDR2 is FQNEAQ (reference sequence). This CDR3 region has 11 residues. CDR3 protein: CASSYTSEQYF. CDR3 nucleotides: TGTGCCAGCAGCTATACAAGCGAGCAGTACTTC.

CDR3 in DNA: TGCGCCAGCAGCTTGGATGGACAGGGGTGGGGTTCACCCCTCCACTTT. Translation gives CASSLDGQGWGSPLHF. V gene TRBV5-1 combines with J gene TRBJ1-6; 9 nucleotides line up with TRBD1. This CDR3 region has 16 residues. Losses at the gene ends were 0 bases for V and 9 bases for J; bases not matched to a gene: 7. Germline CDR1 is SGHRS and CDR2 is YFSETQ.

This chain links TRBV27 with TRBJ2-3, with 7 bases fitting TRBD1. The CDR3 has 16 residues. Germline trimming cut 6 bases from V and 1 base from J; bases unmatched to any gene: 10. The germline gives CDR1 MNHEY, CDR2 SMNVEV (reference sequence). The CDR3 nucleotides are TGTGCCAGCAGCGGGGACAGCGGCGCCCGCACAGATACGCAGTATTTT. Amino acids: CASSGDSGARTDTQYF.

V gene TRBV5-5 combines with J gene TRBJ1-1; 12 bases fit TRBD1. The CDR3 loop spans 16 amino acids. V shed 4 bases and J 6 bases; nucleotides not matched to a gene: 10. Per germline, CDR1 SGHKS and CDR2 YYEKEE (reference sequence). The CDR3 spells CASSQAGTGGSPEAFF. The CDR3, as DNA: TGTGCCAGCAGCCAAGCCGGGACAGGGGGCTCCCCTGAAGCTTTCTTT.

This chain uses TRBV5-4 with TRBJ2-7, with TRBD1 matching 11 bases. Per germline, CDR1 SGHNT and CDR2 YYREEE (reference sequence). V lost 2 bases to trimming and J lost 1 base; unmatched junction nucleotides: 2. The CDR3 contains 15 residues. The CDR3 DNA reads as TGTGCCAGCAGCTTAGGGACAGGGGGATCCTACGAGCAGTACTTC. It codes for CASSLGTGGSYEQYF.

This rearrangement joins TRBV3-1 (or the pseudogene TRBV3-2) to TRBJ2-5, with 12 bases lining up with TRBD1. The germline CDR1 and CDR2 sequences are LGHDT and YNNKEL (reference sequence). Trimming removed 0 bases from V and 7 bases from J; junction bases left unmatched: 3. The CDR3 covers 15 residues. In nucleotides, the CDR3 is TGTGCCAGCAGCCAAGATCCGGGACAGGGGGCGACCCAGTACTTC. Translating it yields CASSQDPGQGATQYF.

This chain connects TRBV4-1 to TRBJ1-6; D is uncertain. Trimming left V 1 base short and J 4 bases short, with 17 bases between. The CDR3 is made up of 18 amino acids. CDR1 MGHRA and CDR2 YSYEKL come from the germline V gene. As DNA, the CDR3 is TGCGCCAGCAGCCAAGGGTTAAGATTATCAGGATATAATTCACCCCTCCACTTT. As protein: CASSQGLRLSGYNSPLHF.

This chain links TRBV2 with TRBJ2-2, with 14 bases identical to TRBD2. This CDR3 has 15 amino acids. The V segment lost 10 bases and the J segment 3 bases; nucleotides outside the gene matches: 4. Germline CDR1 SNHLY, CDR2 FYNNEI. CDR3 bases: TGTGCCACCAGGGGACTAGCGGGGGACACCGGGGAGCTGTTTTTT. Translating it yields CATRGLAGDTGELFF.

The chain combines TRBV28 with TRBJ2-7; no definite D call. Germline assignment: CDR1 MDHEN and CDR2 SYDVKM. The CDR3 has 13 amino acids. Trimming took off 5 bases at V and 3 bases at J, with 11 bases between the two ends. The CDR3 protein is CASSTRSLYEQYF. For the CDR3, the DNA is TGTGCCAGCAGTACCCGGAGTCTCTACGAGCAGTACTTC.

The V gene is TRBV18, the J gene TRBJ1-2; 9 nucleotides line up with TRBD1. CDR1 and CDR2 from the germline V gene are KGHSH and LQKENI. V was pared by 3 bases and J by 5 bases, with 4 bases of the junction left unmatched. This CDR3 is 14 amino acids long. The CDR3 nucleotides read TGTGCCAGCTCACCCGACAGGGGGAGATATGGCTACACCTTC. Translated, it gives CASSPDRGRYGYTF. The whole variable domain, filled in from reference TRBV18 and TRBJ1-2, reads NAGVMQNPRHLVRRRGQEARLRCSPMKGHSHVYWYRQLPEEGLKFMVYLQKENIIDESGMPKERFSAEFPKEGPSILRIQQVVRGDSAAYFCASSPDRGRYGYTFGSGTRLTVV.

The chain employs TRBV3-1 (or the pseudogene TRBV3-2) and TRBJ2-4, with 11 bases matching TRBD1. The CDR3 contains 18 residues. Germline-derived CDR1 and CDR2 are LGHDT and YNNKEL (reference sequence). The trim removed 5 bases at V and 0 bases at J, leaving 9 bases unmatched. CDR3 protein: CASSSRDRGSLAKNIQYF. As DNA, the CDR3 is TGTGCCAGCAGCTCCCGGGACAGGGGGTCCTTAGCCAAAAACATTCAGTACTTC.

J is TRBJ2-7 and V is TRBV12-5, with D perhaps matching TRBD1 (5 bases). There are 15 residues in the CDR3. The germline V gene has CDR1 LGHNT and CDR2 FRNRAP. V was pared by 2 bases and J by 2 bases, with 13 bases between. Here the CDR3 DNA reads TGTGCTAGTGGTTTGACTCGACAGAGCGCCTACGAGCAGTACTTC. This codes for CASGLTRQSAYEQYF.

The rearrangement joins TRBV11-2 to TRBJ2-7; D gene ambiguous. CDR3 length: 15 amino acids. V lost 3 bases and J 0 bases, leaving 12 bases between the germline ends. Looked up from germline, CDR1 is SGHAT and CDR2 is FQNNGV. CDR3 sequence (DNA): TGTGCCAGCAGCTTTCACCAGGCGAGCTCCTACGAGCAGTACTTC. Residues: CASSFHQASSYEQYF.

This chain joins TRBV5-6 and TRBJ2-1, with D perhaps TRBD2 (6 bases). Trimming cost V 0 bases and J 0 bases, with 10 bases left between them. The CDR3 length is 16 residues. The germline gives CDR1 SGHDT, CDR2 YYEEEE. The CDR3 bases are TGTGCCAGCAGCTTGGGGCTAGCGAGCTCCTACAATGAGCAGTTCTTC. Amino acid sequence: CASSLGLASSYNEQFF.